This TCR beta chain was found in a study of Siglec-9 on CD8 T cells in melanoma. Germline CDR1 reads SGHVS; CDR2 reads FNYEAQ. This CDR3 spans 13 amino acids. The V and J ends lost 4 bases and 11 bases respectively, with 15 bases between them. With regard to this clone: What it recognizes is unknown.

Data came from immunoSEQ multiplex PCR; TCRdb stores just in-frame clones and leaves some out. The table shows 36,000 or so clones, with 80% to 85% occurring only once. Study results and limitations: An effector memory CD8+ subset marked by Siglec-9 reportedly appeared to gather in melanoma.

The sequence came from a human donor in good health. Sequenced material: Siglec-9- CD8+ T cells sorted from blood. The rearrangement uses TRBV7-6 and TRBJ1-5; no firm D call. CDR3 bases: TGTGCCAGCAGCTCCACCGATATTAGCGCCCAGCATTTT. Its protein is CASSSTDISAQHF. Supplemented by reference TRBV7-6 and TRBJ1-5, the full variable domain reads GAGVSQSPRYKVTKRGQDVALRCDPISGHVSLYWYRQALGQGPEFLTYFNYEAQQDKSGLPNDRFSAERPEGSISTLTIQRTEQRDSAMYRCASSSTDISAQHFGDGTRLSIL.